The 26 T cell receptor beta chains below all came from one sample that was sequenced in a study of technical replicates of blood from several donors. Some clones are missing from TCRdb's copy, which holds only in-frame ones; the method was immunoSEQ multiplex PCR. Among roughly 82,000 clones, over 95% were seen once, and the ten largest hold about 0.41%. The sample comprised T cells isolated from PBMCs. These receptors were obtained from a human donor in good health.

The chain links TRBV13 to TRBJ1-2; D remains unclear. Between the trimmed V and J ends, which lost 6 bases and 8 bases, there was a span of 16 bases. CDR1 and CDR2 from the germline V gene are PRHDT and FYEKMQ (reference sequence). The length of the CDR3 is 13 residues. DNA for the CDR3: TGTGCCAGCAGTCGGGAGATCTCCGACGGCTACACCTTC. This sequence encodes CASSREISDGYTF.

The gene calls are TRBV19 and TRBJ2-6, with 7 bases fitting TRBD1. Germline CDR1 and CDR2: LNHDA and SQIVND (reference sequence). The trim removed 5 bases at V and 2 bases at J, leaving 0 bases unmatched. This CDR3 has 14 residues. The CDR3 region is CASSDRAGANVLTF. The CDR3 nucleotides are TGTGCCAGTAGTGACAGGGCTGGGGCCAACGTCCTGACTTTC.

This clone was seen just once. The CDR3 reads CASSRGDEQFF. The DNA for the CDR3 is TGTGCCAGCAGCCGGGGGGATGAGCAGTTCTTC. The chain uses TRBV6-5 and TRBJ2-1; TRBD2 agrees at 7 bases. This CDR3 is built from 11 residues. The V segment lost 6 bases and the J segment 8 bases; nucleotides outside the gene matches: 1. CDR1 and CDR2 from the germline V gene are MNHEY and SVGAGI.

CDR3 sequence: CASSSAGIQETQYF. The CDR3 bases are TGTGCCAGCAGTTCAGCGGGAATACAAGAGACCCAGTACTTC. The genes are TRBV28 and TRBJ2-5; 7 bases match TRBD2. This CDR3 spans 14 amino acids. Germline CDR1 is MDHEN and CDR2 is SYDVKM. The J segment lost 2 bases and the V segment lost 4 bases, leaving 4 bases of the junction unmatched. The whole variable domain, remainder taken from reference TRBV28 and TRBJ2-5, is DVKVTQSSRYLVKRTGEKVFLECVQDMDHENMFWYRQDPGLGLRLIYFSYDVKMKEKGDIPEGYSVSREKKERFSLILESASTNQTSMYLCASSSAGIQETQYFGPGTRLLVL.

The J gene is TRBJ1-1, the V gene TRBV11-3, with TRBD1 matching over 9 bases. In germline, CDR1 is SGHNT, CDR2 YENEEA. This CDR3 contains 15 residues. V was clipped by 5 bases and J by 10 bases; unmatched bases: 14. In nucleotides, the CDR3 is TGTGCCAGCAGCATTACCGGACAGGGGAGTACGGTAGCTTTCTTT. As protein: CASSITGQGSTVAFF.

The rearrangement links TRBV5-5 to TRBJ1-1; no clear D. Germline CDR1 is SGHKS and CDR2 is YYEKEE (reference sequence). V dropped 2 bases and J dropped 4 bases, with 18 bases sitting between them. The CDR3 covers 16 residues. CDR3 bases: TGTGCCAGCAGCTTTGATTTAGTCCGTCGTGGCACTGAAGCTTTCTTT. Its translation is CASSFDLVRRGTEAFF.

V gene TRBV5-6 combines with J gene TRBJ1-1; a possible D gene is TRBD1 (5 bases). The length of the CDR3 is 14 residues. V was trimmed by 4 bases and J by 4 bases, leaving 14 bases between them. The germline gives CDR1 SGHDT, CDR2 YYEEEE. In DNA form, the CDR3 reads TGTGCCAGCAGCACCGGGACTTACGGCACTGAAGCTTTCTTT. Its protein product is CASSTGTYGTEAFF. Full variable domain (outside the CDR3, taken from reference TRBV5-6 and TRBJ1-1): DAGVTQSPTHLIKTRGQQVTLRCSPKSGHDTVSWYQQALGQGPQFIFQYYEEEERQRGNFPDRFSGHQFPNYSSELNVNALLLGDSALYLCASSTGTYGTEAFFGQGTRLTVV.

J is TRBJ1-4 and V is TRBV11-3; a weak D match, TRBD1 (6 bases). V lost 3 bases and J lost 6, with 14 bases in between. This CDR3 is 15 amino acids long. Per the germline V gene, CDR1 is SGHNT and CDR2 is YENEEA. The CDR3, as DNA: TGTGCCAGCAGCTTGGGACACCCAGTTGATGAAAAACTGTTTTTT. It encodes CASSLGHPVDEKLFF.

The sample holds one count of this clone. This sequence joins TRBV5-1 and TRBJ2-1; weak D call: TRBD1 (6 bases). V was pared by 5 bases and J by 3 bases, with 6 bases between. This CDR3 spans 12 amino acids. The V gene's germline CDR1 is SGHRS and CDR2 YFSETQ. Here the CDR3 DNA reads TGCGCCAGCAGACAGGGCTACAATGAGCAGTTCTTC. Its translation is CASRQGYNEQFF.

The chain links TRBV6-5 to TRBJ1-4; D unresolved. Per germline, CDR1 MNHEY and CDR2 SVGAGI. This CDR3 has 14 residues. The V and J ends lost 4 bases and 0 bases respectively, with 6 bases between them. The CDR3 DNA follows: TGTGCCAGCAGTTTCGTTGCAACTAATGAAAAACTGTTTTTT. It yields the protein CASSFVATNEKLFF.

The rearrangement joins TRBV27 to TRBJ2-7; 9 bases are a match to TRBD1. Germline loops: CDR1 MNHEY, CDR2 SMNVEV (reference sequence). Trimming took 0 bases from V and 2 from J; bases not matched to a gene: 11. The CDR3 loop spans 18 amino acids. Here the CDR3 DNA reads TGTGCCAGCAGTTTATCGGTGGACAGGGGAATTGGGACCTACGAGCAGTACTTC. This encodes CASSLSVDRGIGTYEQYF.

This chain joins TRBV11-3 and TRBJ2-7; a possible D gene is TRBD1 (6 bases). Germline V gene data show CDR1 as SGHNT and CDR2 as YENEEA. This CDR3 spans 14 amino acids. V shed 2 bases and J shed 4 bases, with 12 bases lying between them. The CDR3 coding sequence is TGTGCCAGCAGCTTACCCTCAGGGGTATACGAGCAGTACTTC. Its translation: CASSLPSGVYEQYF.

The gene calls are TRBV5-1 and TRBJ1-1, with TRBD1 matching over 9 bases. The V gene's germline CDR1 is SGHRS and CDR2 YFSETQ. The CDR3 has 16 amino acids. The trim removed 4 bases at V and 5 bases at J, leaving 12 bases unmatched. The CDR3 reads CASSLITGGFNTEAFF. CDR3 DNA: TGCGCCAGCAGCCTCATCACAGGGGGCTTTAATACTGAAGCTTTCTTT. Variable domain in full (rest from reference TRBV5-1 and TRBJ1-1): KAGVTQTPRYLIKTRGQQVTLSCSPISGHRSVSWYQQTPGQGLQFLFEYFSETQRNKGNFPGRFSGRQFSNSRSEMNVSTLELGDSALYLCASSLITGGFNTEAFFGQGTRLTVV.

This chain links TRBV29-1 with TRBJ2-6; D is unclear. Trimming took off 4 bases at V and 5 bases at J, with 21 bases between the two ends. The CDR3 covers 17 residues. Per germline, CDR1 SQVTM and CDR2 ANQGSEA. CDR3 nucleotide sequence: TGCAGCGTTGTCCGCCGTAGCATACAAAGTCGGGCCAACGTCCTGACTTTC. Amino acids: CSVVRRSIQSRANVLTF.

The CDR3 region has the DNA TGTGCCAGCAGCCGCTATTTTACAGGGGACACTGAAGCTTTCTTT. Amino acid sequence: CASSRYFTGDTEAFF. The rearrangement links TRBV2 to TRBJ1-1; 7 nucleotides agree with TRBD1. This CDR3 has 15 amino acids. V lost 6 bases to trimming and J lost 3 bases; unmatched junction nucleotides: 10. Germline CDR1 and CDR2: SNHLY and FYNNEI.

The chain uses TRBV7-9 and TRBJ2-7; 9 bases are a match to TRBD2. The germline CDR1 and CDR2 sequences are SEHNR and FQNEAQ (reference sequence). V lost 3 bases and J lost 2; bases outside the gene matches: 5. This CDR3 is 15 amino acids long. CDR3 residues: CASSFFAGGPYEQYF. The CDR3 DNA reads TGTGCCAGCAGCTTCTTCGCGGGAGGGCCCTACGAGCAGTACTTC.

This rearrangement joins TRBV28 to TRBJ1-1; D is unclear. The CDR3 length is 12 residues. The germline V gene encodes CDR1 MDHEN and CDR2 SYDVKM. The germline V and J ends were trimmed by 6 bases and 8 bases, with 13 bases remaining between them. CDR3 nucleotides: TGTGCCAGCAGCAAGACAACCATGGAAGCTTTCTTT. This gives the protein CASSKTTMEAFF.

This rearrangement joins TRBV21-1 to TRBJ2-7; TRBD2 is taken as the D call from the table, unchecked against the DNA. TRBV21-1 corresponds to a pseudogene. This CDR3 has 16 amino acids. DNA of the CDR3: TGTGCCAGCAGCAAAGCCATAGCCACCACGGCTCCCGAGCAGTACTTC. It encodes CASSKAIATTAPEQYF.

J is TRBJ1-2 and V is TRBV28; D gene unclear. Trimming took 6 bases from V and 0 from J, leaving 2 bases between them. The CDR3 extends over 11 amino acids. Looked up from germline, CDR1 is MDHEN and CDR2 is SYDVKM. The CDR3, as DNA: TGTGCCAGCAGCTCTAACTATGGCTACACCTTC. Its translation: CASSSNYGYTF.

The rearrangement links TRBV11-2 to TRBJ2-3, with 8 bases that match TRBD2. V lost 5 bases and J lost 0; bases outside the gene matches: 4. CDR3 length: 15 amino acids. CDR1 SGHAT and CDR2 FQNNGV come from the germline V gene. The CDR3 DNA follows: TGTGCCAGCAGCCAACGCGGGAGGAGCACAGATACGCAGTATTTT. This codes for CASSQRGRSTDTQYF.

This clone was seen once. The chain joins TRBV6-5 to TRBJ2-2; D is ambiguous. This CDR3 is built from 12 residues. Trimming shortened V by 6 bases and J by 2 bases, and 4 bases separated the two germline ends. Germline V gene data show CDR1 as MNHEY and CDR2 as SVGAGI. The CDR3 reads CASSHNTGELFF. For the CDR3, the DNA is TGTGCCAGCAGCCATAACACCGGGGAGCTGTTTTTT.

The V gene is TRBV6-1, the J gene TRBJ2-7, with TRBD2 matching 9 bases. The CDR3 contains 14 residues. The V gene end was trimmed by 7 bases and the J gene end by 4 bases; junction bases not matched to a gene: 8. The V gene's germline CDR1 is MNHNS and CDR2 SASEGT. For the CDR3, the DNA is TGTGCCAGCACCACACTAGCGGGCCCGTACGAGCAGTACTTC. Its protein is CASTTLAGPYEQYF.

This chain uses TRBV6-5 with TRBJ1-1; D ambiguous. Germline V gene sequence: CDR1 MNHEY, CDR2 SVGAGI. The CDR3 covers 11 residues. Trimming took 10 bases from V and 10 from J, leaving 16 bases between them. CDR3 protein: CATGNQRGAFF. CDR3 DNA: TGTGCCACCGGGAACCAGAGAGGAGCTTTCTTT.

The rearrangement uses TRBV5-1 and TRBJ1-4; D might be TRBD1 (6 bases). V lost 3 bases and J 6 bases, leaving 12 bases between the germline ends. Germline loops: CDR1 SGHRS, CDR2 YFSETQ. The CDR3 has 14 residues. For the CDR3, the DNA is TGCGCCAGCAGCTCCGGGACAAGCTATGAAAAACTGTTTTTT. Translated, it gives CASSSGTSYEKLFF.

The rearrangement links TRBV6-4 to TRBJ1-1; D might be TRBD1 (5 bases). V dropped 4 bases and J dropped 5 bases, with 11 bases sitting between them. This CDR3 spans 13 amino acids. Germline assignment: CDR1 MRHNA and CDR2 SNTAGT. CDR3 amino acids: CASSAGIGTEAFF. In nucleotides, the CDR3 is TGTGCCAGCAGTGCAGGGATTGGAACTGAAGCTTTCTTT.

The chain combines TRBV6-5 with TRBJ2-5; 7 bases agree with TRBD2. Germline trimming cut 1 base from V and 5 bases from J; bases unmatched to any gene: 1. The CDR3 covers 13 residues. Germline CDR1 MNHEY, CDR2 SVGAGI. The CDR3 is CASSYWGGETQYF. The DNA of the CDR3 is TGTGCCAGCAGTTACTGGGGGGGGGAGACCCAGTACTTC.